This T cell receptor beta chain was found in a study of T-cell memory formation after mild COVID-19. The junction had 6 bases not matched to a gene; V was cut back by 4 bases and J by 9 bases. This CDR3 has 13 amino acids. Germline-derived CDR1 and CDR2 are SGHRS and YFSETQ. This clonotype was counted many times. Antigen: not known. Study-level findings and limits: Clones that contracted from day 15 to 85 were balanced CD4/CD8, while later expanders leaned CD4+.

5'RACE with constant-segment primers built TCRalpha and TCRbeta cDNA libraries with UMIs. TCRdb fed the 5' RACE reads into MiXCR, producing one record per CDR3 protein. The sample holds under 300,000 distinct CDR3 sequences; around a tenth are singletons and the top ten take 20% to 25%. The chain joins TRBV5-1 to TRBJ2-1; 8 bases align to TRBD2. The TCR was taken from a man younger than 30 who had mild COVID-19 (a few samples of this study predate the infection). Cell type and time point are not known. The sample was PBMCs or a T cell subset sorted from them (not recorded which). This CDR3 is CASSVTSVREQFF. The CDR3 DNA sequence: TGCGCCAGCAGCGTGACTAGCGTCCGTGAGCAGTTCTTC.